This TCR beta chain was recovered during a study of breast tumors, draining lymph nodes, adjacent tissues. The lymph nodes were axillary draining lymph nodes from breast cancer patients. General study findings and limits: Data only fit, rather than demonstrated, lymph node origin of most tumor T cells. Most tumor T cells seemingly derive from lymph node, then expand in tumor. Tumor and nontumor repertoires were significantly more similar in luminal-like than in basal-like breast cancer. Tumor TCR diversity was below lymph nodes but above nontumor tissue.

TCRdb reanalysed the multiplex PCR reads using MiXCR and keeps one entry per CDR3 protein. The sample holds about 270,000 distinct CDR3 sequences; 30% to 35% are singletons and the top ten take under 1.2%. This clonotype was seen many times. As yet, its antigen is unknown. V was clipped by 5 bases and J by 6 bases; unmatched bases: 7. Germline V gene lookup returns CDR1 LNHDA and CDR2 SQIVND (reference sequence). The CDR3 length is 14 residues. The receptor was derived from a female donor with breast cancer. Some clones in this sample may be carry-over from other donors' samples. Material for sequencing was axillary lymph node tissue. This rearrangement joins TRBV19 to TRBJ2-7; the match to TRBD1 covers 10 bases. CDR3 loop: CASSPGTGVREQYF. Written as DNA, the CDR3 is TGTGCCAGTAGTCCCGGGACAGGGGTGCGCGAGCAGTACTTC.